This TCR beta chain emerged from a study of CD8 T cells in Susac syndrome. The study's findings and limits: Susac-specific public clones were found in total CD8+ and CD8+ TEMRA repertoires, numbering 15 to 20 and five, respectively. Acknowledgment was made by the study that its TCR sequencing and HLA analysis involved a relatively small number of individuals.

RNA, at 0.5 to 1 ug, was reverse transcribed with random hexamers. Amplification of TCR beta CDR3 by immunoSEQ multiplex PCR spanned 54 Vbeta and 13 Jbeta. TCRdb independently ran MiXCR on the immunoSEQ multiplex PCR reads; one entry per CDR3 protein. The data contain about 81,000 distinct CDR3 sequences, 90% to 95% of them seen just once; the ten biggest clones take up approximately 0.92%. V was clipped by 8 bases and J by 5 bases, with 24 bases between them. The CDR3 sequence is 16 residues long. Per the germline V gene, CDR1 is LNHDA and CDR2 is SQIVND (reference sequence). In Susac syndrome patients, recently defined diagnostic criteria for definite or probable disease were met. As to this clonotype: The target antigen is unknown.

The rearrangement joins TRBV19 to TRBJ2-5; D may be TRBD1 or TRBD2 (5 bases each). The specimen was CD8+ T cells from PBMCs. The receptor comes from a human donor with Susac syndrome. The CDR3 reads CASRPGPSNEGETQYF. Written as DNA, the CDR3 is TGTGCCAGTCGACCGGGACCGTCTAATGAGGGGGAGACCCAGTACTTC.